The entry below gives a single TCR beta chain sequence along with its context. Antigen specificity is unknown. V lost 0 bases and J 7 bases, leaving 11 bases between the germline ends. This CDR3 is built from 15 residues. The germline V gene encodes CDR1 SGHDT and CDR2 YYEEEE. These data belong to a study of radiotherapy plus CTLA-4 blockade in lung cancer. Study outcomes and limitations: TCR clones originating in tumors grew in number in blood after radiotherapy plus ipilimumab.

Generated by immunoSEQ multiplex PCR, the TCRdb table keeps only in-frame clones and is missing some. The table shows tens of thousands of clones, with about 80% occurring only once. This material consisted of peripheral blood, taken from a patient treated with radiotherapy plus ipilimumab. The source is a human donor with non-small cell lung cancer who had stable disease on radiotherapy plus ipilimumab. The chain employs TRBV5-6 and TRBJ1-6, with a weak D call TRBD1 (6 bases). The CDR3 sequence is CASSLVGGPNSPLHF. Here the CDR3 DNA reads TGTGCCAGCAGCTTGGTGGGGGGCCCCAATTCACCCCTCCACTTT.